A single T cell receptor (beta chain) is shown here with its context. The CDR3 spans 13 residues. Trimming took off 5 bases at V and 9 bases at J, with 14 bases between the two ends. Germline values: CDR1 LNHDA, CDR2 SQIVND (reference sequence). The data were obtained in a study of blood T cell repertoires in COVID-19. Across the whole study: Acute and convalescent COVID-19 samples came from the United States, Italy and Spain. PBMCs, B-cell-depleted T cells, or T cells provided the cDNA or gDNA that made up the material.

In the authors' methods: For nucleated cells, counts were estimated from reference gene primer amplification. Sequenced by immunoSEQ multiplex PCR; TCRdb stores in-frame clones only, minus some. The V and J calls and the clone size are those of that table, but D and trimming were determined from the DNA. The data hold about 220,000 clones, with approximately 84% observed a single time. Sequenced sample: peripheral blood. The genes are TRBV19 and TRBJ2-1, with no clear D. The sequence derives from a woman aged 55-69 years with acute or convalescent COVID-19. The CDR3 loop reads CASSSSHGREQFF. CDR3 bases: TGTGCCAGTAGTTCATCCCATGGGCGTGAGCAGTTCTTC.